This T cell receptor beta chain was found in a study of shared clonotypes between healthy human individuals. Study details: CD4 naive and memory got three plates each, CD8 naive two, CD8 memory one.

How the authors handled the data: Junction-only sequences without quality scores were provided by ImmunoSEQ, so filtering was different. Libraries were prepared by immunoSEQ multiplex PCR; TCRdb keeps only in-frame clonotypes and omits some of them. That table gives V, J and clone size, and the DNA gave D and trimming. The sample records hundreds of thousands of clones, roughly 78% being singletons. General study findings and limits: Blood was the only sampled material, and tissue repertoires likely differ. Only a few donors were included, so the genetic and exposure-history diversity represented was limited.

For this clone: Its antigen is currently unknown.

The CDR3 runs 13 residues. Trimming shortened V by 5 bases and J by 7 bases, and 14 bases separated the two germline ends. Germline-derived CDR1 and CDR2 are SGHTA and FQGNSA. The sample consisted of memory CD4+ T cells sorted from blood. Stated subset: CD45RA-negative fraction. The sequence was collected from a young woman in good health. V is TRBV7-2 and J is TRBJ1-2; no reliable D call. The CDR3 region is CASSLSSAGGYTF. CDR3 nucleotide sequence: TGTGCCAGCAGCCTCTCCTCCGCGGGTGGCTACACCTTC.